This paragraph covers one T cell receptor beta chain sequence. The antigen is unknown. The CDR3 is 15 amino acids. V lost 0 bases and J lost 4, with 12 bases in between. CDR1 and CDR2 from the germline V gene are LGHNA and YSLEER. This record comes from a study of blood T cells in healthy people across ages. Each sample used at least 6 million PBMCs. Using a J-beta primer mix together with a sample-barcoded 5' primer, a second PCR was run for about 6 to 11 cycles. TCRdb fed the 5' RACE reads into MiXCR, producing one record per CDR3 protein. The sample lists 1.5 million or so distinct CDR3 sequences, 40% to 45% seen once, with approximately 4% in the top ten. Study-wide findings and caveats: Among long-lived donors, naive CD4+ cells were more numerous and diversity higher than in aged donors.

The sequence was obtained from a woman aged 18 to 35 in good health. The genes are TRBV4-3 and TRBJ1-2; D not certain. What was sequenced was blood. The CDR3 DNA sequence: TGCGCCAGCAGCCAAGATTCCAGCCCAGGCTATGGCTACACCTTC. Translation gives CASSQDSSPGYGYTF.